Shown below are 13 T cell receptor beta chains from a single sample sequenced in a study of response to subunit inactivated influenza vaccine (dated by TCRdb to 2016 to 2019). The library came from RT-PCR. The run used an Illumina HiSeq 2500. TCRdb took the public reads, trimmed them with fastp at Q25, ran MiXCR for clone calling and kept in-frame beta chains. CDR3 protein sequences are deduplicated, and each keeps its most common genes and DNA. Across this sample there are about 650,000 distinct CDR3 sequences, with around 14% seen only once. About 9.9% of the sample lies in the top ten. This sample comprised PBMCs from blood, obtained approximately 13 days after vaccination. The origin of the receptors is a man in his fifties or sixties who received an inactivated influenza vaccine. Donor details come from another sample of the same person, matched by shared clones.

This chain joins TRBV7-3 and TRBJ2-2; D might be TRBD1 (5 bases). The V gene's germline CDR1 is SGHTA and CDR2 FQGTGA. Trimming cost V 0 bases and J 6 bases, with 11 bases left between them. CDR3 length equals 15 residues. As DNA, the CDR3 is TGTGCCAGCAGCTTAACGGGGCAGCTAGCCGGGGAGCTGTTTTTT. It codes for CASSLTGQLAGELFF.

The CDR3 here is CASSRTQSTGTQYF. The CDR3 bases are TGTGCCAGCTCACGGACACAATCCACGGGGACCCAGTACTTC. This chain joins TRBV18 and TRBJ2-5; the D gene is possibly TRBD1 (5 bases). Germline V gene lookup returns CDR1 KGHSH and CDR2 LQKENI. Trimming shortened V by 4 bases and J by 7 bases, and 16 bases separated the two germline ends. CDR3 size: 14 residues.

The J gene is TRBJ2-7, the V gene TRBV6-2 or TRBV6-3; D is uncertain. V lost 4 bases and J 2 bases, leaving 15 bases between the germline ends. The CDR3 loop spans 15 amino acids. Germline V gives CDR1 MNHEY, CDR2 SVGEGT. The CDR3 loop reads CASSSFESSPYEQYF. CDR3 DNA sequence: TGTGCCAGCAGTTCTTTTGAGAGCAGTCCCTACGAGCAGTACTTC.

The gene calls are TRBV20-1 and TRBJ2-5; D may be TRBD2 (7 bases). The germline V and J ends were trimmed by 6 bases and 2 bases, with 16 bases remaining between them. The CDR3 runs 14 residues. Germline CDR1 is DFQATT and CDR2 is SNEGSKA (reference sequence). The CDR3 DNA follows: TGCAGTGCCAGGAGGGGGAGGGGGCAAGAGACCCAGTACTTC. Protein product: CSARRGRGQETQYF.

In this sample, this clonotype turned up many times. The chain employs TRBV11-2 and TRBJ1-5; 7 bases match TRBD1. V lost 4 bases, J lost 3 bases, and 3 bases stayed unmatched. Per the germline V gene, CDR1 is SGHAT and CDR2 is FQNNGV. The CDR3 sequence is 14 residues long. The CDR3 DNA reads TGTGCCAGCAGCTATACAGGGGTCAATCAGCCCCAGCATTTT. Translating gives CASSYTGVNQPQHF.

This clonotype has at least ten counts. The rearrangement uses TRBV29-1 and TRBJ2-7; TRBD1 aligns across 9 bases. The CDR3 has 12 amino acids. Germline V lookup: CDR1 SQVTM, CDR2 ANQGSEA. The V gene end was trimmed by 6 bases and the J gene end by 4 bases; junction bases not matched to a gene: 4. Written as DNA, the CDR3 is TGCAGCGTGGGAGACAGGGGGTACGAGCAGTACTTC. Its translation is CSVGDRGYEQYF.

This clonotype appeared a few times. The CDR3 reads CASSQKTALAKNIQYF. Here the CDR3 DNA reads TGCGCCAGCAGCCAAAAGACAGCCTTAGCCAAAAACATTCAGTACTTC. This chain joins TRBV4-3 and TRBJ2-4, with D perhaps TRBD1 (5 bases). From germline, CDR1 is LGHNA and CDR2 YSLEER. The CDR3 consists of 16 residues. V gave up 2 bases and J gave up 0 bases, with 11 bases separating them.

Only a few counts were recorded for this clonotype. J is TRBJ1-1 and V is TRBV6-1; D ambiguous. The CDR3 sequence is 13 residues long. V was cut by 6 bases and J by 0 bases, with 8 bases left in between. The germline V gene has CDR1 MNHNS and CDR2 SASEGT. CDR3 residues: CASRSALNTEAFF. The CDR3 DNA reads TGTGCCAGCAGGTCCGCCTTGAACACTGAAGCTTTCTTT.

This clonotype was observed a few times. The DNA of the CDR3 is TGCGCCAGCAGCTCTAGAGCGGGGGCTAGCACAGATACGCAGTATTTT. It is translated as CASSSRAGASTDTQYF. The chain combines TRBV5-1 with TRBJ2-3; TRBD2 matches at 8 bases. Germline CDR1 is SGHRS and CDR2 is YFSETQ. Trimming took 3 bases from V and 0 from J; bases not matched to a gene: 6. This CDR3 is 16 amino acids long.

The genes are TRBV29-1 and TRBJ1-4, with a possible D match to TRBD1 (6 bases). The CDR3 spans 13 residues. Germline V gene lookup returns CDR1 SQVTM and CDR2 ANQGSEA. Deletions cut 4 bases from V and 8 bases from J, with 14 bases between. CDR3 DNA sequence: TGCAGCGTTGGGCGCCACAGGGAGGAAAAACTGTTTTTT. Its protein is CSVGRHREEKLFF.

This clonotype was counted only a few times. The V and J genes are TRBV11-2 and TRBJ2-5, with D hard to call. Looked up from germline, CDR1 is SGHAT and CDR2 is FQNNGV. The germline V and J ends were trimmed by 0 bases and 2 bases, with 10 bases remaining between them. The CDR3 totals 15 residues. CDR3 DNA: TGTGCCAGCAGCTTAGATTTAAGGCCGCAAGAGACCCAGTACTTC. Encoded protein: CASSLDLRPQETQYF. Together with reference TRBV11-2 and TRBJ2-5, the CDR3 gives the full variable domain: EAGVAQSPRYKIIEKRQSVAFWCNPISGHATLYWYQQILGQGPKLLIQFQNNGVVDDSQLPKDRFSAERLKGVDSTLKIQPAKLEDSAVYLCASSLDLRPQETQYFGPGTRLLVL.

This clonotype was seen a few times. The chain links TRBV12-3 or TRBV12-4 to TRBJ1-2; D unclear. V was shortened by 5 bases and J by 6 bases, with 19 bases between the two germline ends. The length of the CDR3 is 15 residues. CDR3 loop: CASSQAGYRADGYTF. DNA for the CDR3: TGTGCCAGCAGTCAAGCGGGGTACCGGGCGGATGGCTACACCTTC.

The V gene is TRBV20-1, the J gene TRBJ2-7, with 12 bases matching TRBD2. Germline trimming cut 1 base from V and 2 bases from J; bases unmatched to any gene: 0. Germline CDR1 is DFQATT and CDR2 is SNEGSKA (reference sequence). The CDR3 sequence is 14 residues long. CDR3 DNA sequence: TGCAGTGCTAGAGGGACTAGCGGGACCTACGAGCAGTACTTC. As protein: CSARGTSGTYEQYF.